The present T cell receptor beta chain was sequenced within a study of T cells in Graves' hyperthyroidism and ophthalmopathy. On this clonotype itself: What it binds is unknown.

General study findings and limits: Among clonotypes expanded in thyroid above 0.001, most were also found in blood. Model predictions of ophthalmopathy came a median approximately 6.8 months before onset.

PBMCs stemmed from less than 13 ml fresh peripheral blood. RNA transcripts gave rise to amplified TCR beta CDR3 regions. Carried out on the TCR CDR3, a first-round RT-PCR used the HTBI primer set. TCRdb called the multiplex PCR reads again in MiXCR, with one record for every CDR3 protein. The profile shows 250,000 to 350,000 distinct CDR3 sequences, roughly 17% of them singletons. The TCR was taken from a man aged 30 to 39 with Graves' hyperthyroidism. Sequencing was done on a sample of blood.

Written as DNA, the CDR3 is TGTGCCAGCTCATCCGGGACAGGGAATTCCTACGAGCAGTACTTC. Protein product: CASSSGTGNSYEQYF. The chain carries TRBV18 and TRBJ2-7, with TRBD1 matching 9 bases. CDR1 and CDR2 from the germline V gene are KGHSH and LQKENI. The CDR3 sequence is 15 residues long. Losses at the gene ends were 5 bases for V and 1 base for J; bases not matched to a gene: 6.